These 3 T cell receptor beta chains were all obtained from the same sample, sequenced in a study of blood T cell repertoires in COVID-19. Measured with immunoSEQ multiplex PCR; TCRdb has only the in-frame clones, and not every one. The profile shows about 55,000 clones, roughly four fifths of them singletons. The sequenced material came from peripheral blood. These receptors were obtained from a human donor in a cohort sampled during active COVID-19.

The chain recombines TRBV4-3 with TRBJ2-2; 9 nucleotides line up with TRBD2. The J segment lost 7 bases and the V segment lost 4 bases, leaving 7 bases of the junction unmatched. CDR1 is LGHNA, CDR2 YSLEER, per germline. CDR3 length: 15 amino acids. The CDR3 spells CASSPPSSGGGELFF. DNA of the CDR3: TGCGCCAGCAGCCCCCCGAGTAGCGGGGGCGGGGAGCTGTTTTTT.

The chain has TRBV15 and TRBJ2-3, with D tentatively TRBD1 (6 bases). Trimming left V 5 bases short and J 8 bases short, with 14 bases between. The length of the CDR3 is 13 residues. The germline gives CDR1 LNHNV, CDR2 YYDKDF (reference sequence). CDR3 DNA: TGTGCCACCAGCCCAACCGGGACACCTACGCAGTATTTT. Translating gives CATSPTGTPTQYF.

J is TRBJ2-7 and V is TRBV6-1; D possibly corresponds to TRBD2 (5 bases). Germline CDR1 is MNHNS and CDR2 is SASEGT. CDR3 size: 11 residues. Trimming stripped 1 base from V and 9 bases from J, with 7 bases between. For the CDR3, the DNA is TGTGCCAGCAGTGAAGGCCGGGGGCAGTACTTC. Translated: CASSEGRGQYF.